This section outlines one TCR beta chain sequence together with its context. The antigen remains unidentified. One end of the junction does not line up with germline, which may come from a read error. The CDR3 is 12 amino acids. In germline, CDR1 is MNHEY, CDR2 SMNVEV (reference sequence). The entry originates in a study of blood T cells in healthy people across ages. Overall study findings and caveats: When set beside aged donors, long-lived donors presented more naive CD4+ cells and higher diversity. The recorded TCR beta diversity per million T cells decreased in a roughly linear manner with age.

PCR was performed a second time for roughly 7 to 11 cycles using a sample-barcoded 5' primer and a J-beta primer mix. The authors tagged each cDNA molecule using a template-switch adaptor with 12 random nucleotides. TCRdb reprocessed the 5' RACE reads with MiXCR, giving one entry per CDR3 protein. The sample carries around 1,000,000 distinct CDR3 sequences, roughly two fifths recorded once. The chain is built from TRBV27 and TRBJ2-3; D is unresolved. The sequenced sample was blood. This TCR derives from a man younger than 30 in good health. The CDR3 here is CATSPGYDTQYF. CDR3 nucleotides: TGTGCCACCAGTCCCGGATACGATACGCAGTATTTT.